One and the same sample provided the 22 T cell receptor beta chains below, sequenced in a study of blood T cell repertoires in COVID-19. Some clones are missing from TCRdb's copy, which holds only in-frame ones; the method was immunoSEQ multiplex PCR. The data show fewer than 70,000 clones, about 78% seen once. The sequenced sample consisted of peripheral blood. Every receptor here comes from a human donor in a cohort sampled during active COVID-19.

CDR3 in amino acids: CASRGQAKGYEQYF. In DNA form, the CDR3 reads TGTGCCAGCAGGGGACAGGCGAAAGGCTACGAGCAGTACTTC. The V call is TRBV2, the J call TRBJ2-7; 8 nucleotides match TRBD1. Germline V CDR1 and CDR2: SNHLY, FYNNEI. The CDR3 consists of 14 residues. The J segment lost 3 bases and the V segment lost 6 bases, leaving 7 bases of the junction unmatched.

Written as DNA, the CDR3 is TGTGCCAGCAGCTATACAGGGGGAAACTATGGCTACACCTTC. It encodes CASSYTGGNYGYTF. V is TRBV6-5 and J is TRBJ1-2, with 8 nucleotides matching TRBD1. J was trimmed by 2 bases and V by 6 bases; bases with no gene match: 5. Germline-derived CDR1 and CDR2 are MNHEY and SVGAGI. This CDR3 is built from 14 residues.

The V call is TRBV3-1 (or the pseudogene TRBV3-2), the J call TRBJ2-7; D may be TRBD1 (5 bases). Trimming took off 2 bases at V and 3 bases at J, with 5 bases between the two ends. From germline, CDR1 is LGHDT and CDR2 YNNKEL (reference sequence). The length of the CDR3 is 12 residues. The CDR3 DNA follows: TGTGCCAGCAGCCAACAGGGCTACGAGCAGTACTTC. It encodes CASSQQGYEQYF.

The chain links TRBV29-1 to TRBJ1-5, with D possibly being TRBD1 (6 bases). Looked up from germline, CDR1 is SQVTM and CDR2 is ANQGSEA. This CDR3 is built from 13 residues. V lost 5 bases and J 6 bases, leaving 14 bases between the germline ends. The CDR3 here is CSVSQGWGQPQHF. The DNA of the CDR3 is TGCAGCGTTTCACAGGGTTGGGGTCAGCCCCAGCATTTT.

The V gene is TRBV7-2, the J gene TRBJ2-5, with 8 positions matching TRBD1. This CDR3 contains 15 residues. V lost 5 bases to trimming and J lost 5 bases; unmatched junction nucleotides: 10. The V gene's germline CDR1 is SGHTA and CDR2 FQGNSA. This chain's CDR3 is CASSAQGALGETQYF. The DNA of the CDR3 is TGTGCCAGCAGCGCTCAGGGGGCGCTTGGGGAGACCCAGTACTTC. The full variable domain, with the rest looked up from reference TRBV7-2 and TRBJ2-5, is GAGVSQSPSNKVTEKGKDVELRCDPISGHTALYWYRQSLGQGLEFLIYFQGNSAPDKSGLPSDRFSAERTGGSVSTLTIQRTQQEDSAVYLCASSAQGALGETQYFGPGTRLLVL.

V and J are TRBV15 and TRBJ2-7; 7 nucleotides line up with TRBD1. With V trimmed by 0 bases and J by 3 bases, 5 bases remained unmatched. The V gene's germline CDR1 is LNHNV and CDR2 YYDKDF (reference sequence). The CDR3 spans 15 residues. The CDR3 loop is CATSRDGPGGYEQYF. For the CDR3, the DNA is TGTGCCACCAGCAGAGATGGGCCAGGGGGCTACGAGCAGTACTTC.

V and J are TRBV9 and TRBJ2-5; 10 nucleotides match TRBD2. Trimming at V came to 0 bases and at J to 1 base, leaving 3 bases not matched to a gene. This CDR3 is 16 amino acids long. Germline loops: CDR1 SGDLS, CDR2 YYNGEE. CDR3 DNA sequence: TGTGCCAGCAGCGTAGTGCCTAGCGGGGGCCAAGAGACCCAGTACTTC. Translating it yields CASSVVPSGGQETQYF.

The CDR3, as DNA: TGTGCCAGCACCCCGACTAGCGGGAGGGGCACAGATACGCAGTATTTT. The encoded protein is CASTPTSGRGTDTQYF. The rearrangement joins TRBV7-9 to TRBJ2-3, with 14 bases fitting TRBD2. The CDR3 loop spans 16 amino acids. From germline, CDR1 is SEHNR and CDR2 FQNEAQ (reference sequence). The V segment lost 7 bases and the J segment 1 base; nucleotides outside the gene matches: 4.

The rearrangement joins TRBV5-1 to TRBJ1-1, with D hard to call. The V end lost 4 bases, the J end lost 1 base, and 8 bases lay between the germline ends. This CDR3 contains 13 residues. CDR1 is SGHRS, CDR2 YFSETQ, per germline. CDR3 region: CASSPRGNTEAFF. The CDR3 nucleotides read TGCGCCAGCAGCCCCCGGGGGAACACTGAAGCTTTCTTT. The full variable domain, in which reference TRBV5-1 and TRBJ1-1 provide the parts outside the CDR3, is KAGVTQTPRYLIKTRGQQVTLSCSPISGHRSVSWYQQTPGQGLQFLFEYFSETQRNKGNFPGRFSGRQFSNSRSEMNVSTLELGDSALYLCASSPRGNTEAFFGQGTRLTVV.

The CDR3 loop is CASSVADRENEKLFF. The CDR3 region has the DNA TGTGCCAGCAGCGTAGCCGACAGGGAGAATGAAAAACTGTTTTTT. The chain joins TRBV9 to TRBJ1-4, with 7 positions matching TRBD1. Germline V gene sequence: CDR1 SGDLS, CDR2 YYNGEE. This CDR3 spans 15 amino acids. V trimming: 0 bases; J trimming: 5 bases; junction bases outside the gene matches: 4.

In its sample, this clone was seen many times. The V gene is TRBV4-1, the J gene TRBJ1-1; no definite D call. The V end lost 1 base, the J end lost 6 bases, and 9 bases lay between the germline ends. CDR1 is MGHRA and CDR2 is YSYEKL in the germline V gene. This CDR3 comprises 13 residues. CDR3 loop: CASSQGTPPEAFF. In DNA form, the CDR3 reads TGCGCCAGCAGCCAAGGGACTCCGCCTGAAGCTTTCTTT.

The chain carries TRBV6-5 and TRBJ2-7, with 8 bases aligning to TRBD1. The CDR3 totals 15 residues. With 2 bases clipped from V and 1 base from J, the junction kept 4 bases outside the gene matches. Germline V gene lookup returns CDR1 MNHEY and CDR2 SVGAGI. CDR3 DNA sequence: TGTGCCAGCAGTTACACCAGGGGGCCTTCCTACGAGCAGTACTTC. It translates to CASSYTRGPSYEQYF.

V gene TRBV5-1 combines with J gene TRBJ2-3; a weak D match, TRBD2 (5 bases). Per the germline V gene, CDR1 is SGHRS and CDR2 is YFSETQ. V lost 5 bases and J lost 2, with 15 bases in between. This CDR3 is built from 15 residues. The CDR3 here is CASRDSGGPTDTQYF. DNA of the CDR3: TGCGCCAGCAGGGACTCCGGAGGCCCCACAGATACGCAGTATTTT.

The chain employs TRBV13 and TRBJ2-5; TRBD2 agrees at 9 bases. From germline, CDR1 is PRHDT and CDR2 FYEKMQ (reference sequence). The CDR3 length is 18 residues. Trimming cost V 1 base and J 4 bases; bases outside gene matches: 13. This CDR3 reads CASSLEHRIRGLAETQYF. For the CDR3, the DNA is TGTGCCAGCAGCTTAGAGCATCGTATCAGGGGACTAGCAGAGACCCAGTACTTC.

This chain connects TRBV6-5 to TRBJ1-5, with D hard to call. The V gene lost 6 bases and the J gene lost 4 bases, with 10 bases spanning the gap. CDR1 is MNHEY and CDR2 is SVGAGI in the germline V gene. This CDR3 is 13 amino acids long. The CDR3 sequence is CASSSGVNQPQHF. The DNA for the CDR3 is TGTGCCAGCAGCTCGGGAGTTAATCAGCCCCAGCATTTT.

J is TRBJ2-7 and V is TRBV6-6, with 10 bases lining up with TRBD1. Germline V gives CDR1 MNHNY, CDR2 SVGAGI (reference sequence). There are 13 residues in the CDR3. V shed 6 bases, J shed 5 bases, and the junction held 4 bases outside the gene matches. The CDR3 protein is CASSTTGGDEQYF. The CDR3 DNA is TGTGCCAGCAGCACGACAGGGGGCGACGAGCAGTACTTC.

This sequence joins TRBV7-9 and TRBJ1-4; 10 positions match TRBD1. The V gene end was trimmed by 4 bases and the J gene end by 5 bases; junction bases not matched to a gene: 4. The germline gives CDR1 SEHNR, CDR2 FQNEAQ (reference sequence). This CDR3 is built from 15 residues. The CDR3 loop is CASSSTGGLNEKLFF. In DNA form, the CDR3 reads TGTGCCAGCAGCTCGACAGGGGGCTTAAATGAAAAACTGTTTTTT.

The J gene is TRBJ1-4, the V gene TRBV27, with TRBD1 matching 7 bases. The trim removed 5 bases at V and 8 bases at J, leaving 8 bases unmatched. Per the germline V gene, CDR1 is MNHEY and CDR2 is SMNVEV (reference sequence). This CDR3 spans 14 amino acids. In DNA form, the CDR3 reads TGTGCCAGCAGTCTCTGGCCAGGGGGGGAAAAACTGTTTTTT. Translation: CASSLWPGGEKLFF.

This chain connects TRBV5-5 to TRBJ2-6; tentative D call: TRBD2 (6 bases). V gave up 5 bases and J gave up 0 bases, with 15 bases separating them. The germline CDR1 and CDR2 sequences are SGHKS and YYEKEE (reference sequence). This CDR3 contains 17 residues. The CDR3 reads CASRPWGVYSGANVLTF. The CDR3 DNA reads as TGTGCCAGCAGGCCTTGGGGGGTTTACTCTGGGGCCAACGTCCTGACTTTC.

The chain combines TRBV27 with TRBJ2-5, with D maybe TRBD2 (6 bases). The V and J ends lost 5 bases and 5 bases respectively, with 18 bases between them. Germline V gene data show CDR1 as MNHEY and CDR2 as SMNVEV (reference sequence). This CDR3 has 15 amino acids. CDR3 loop: CASSHTRLVRETQYF. For the CDR3, the DNA is TGTGCCAGCAGTCACACCCGACTAGTTCGCGAGACCCAGTACTTC.

This clone was found a few times. The chain has TRBV27 and TRBJ1-1, with 7 nucleotides matching TRBD1. This CDR3 has 18 residues. The germline CDR1 and CDR2 sequences are MNHEY and SMNVEV (reference sequence). Trimming removed 6 bases from V and 1 base from J; junction bases left unmatched: 17. Here the CDR3 reads CASSALWTGSRTNTEAFF. Written as DNA, the CDR3 is TGTGCCAGCAGCGCCCTATGGACAGGCTCAAGAACGAACACTGAAGCTTTCTTT.

The CDR3 loop is CASSLGHYNEQFF. CDR3 in DNA: TGTGCCAGCAGCTTAGGTCACTACAATGAGCAGTTCTTC. The chain is built from TRBV11-2 and TRBJ2-1; D unclear. V lost 1 base and J 3 bases, leaving 4 bases between the germline ends. Germline values: CDR1 SGHAT, CDR2 FQNNGV. This CDR3 comprises 13 residues.